One and the same sample provided the 10 T cell receptor beta chains below, sequenced in a study of blood T cell repertoires in COVID-19. Measured with immunoSEQ multiplex PCR; TCRdb has only the in-frame clones, and not every one. The sample carries approximately 180,000 clones, just under 90% recorded once. The sample comprised peripheral blood. These receptors all come from a woman aged 70-85 years with COVID-19, enrolled during active disease.

V and J are TRBV11-3 and TRBJ2-3, with D tentatively TRBD2 (6 bases). This CDR3 has 14 amino acids. Germline-derived CDR1 and CDR2 are SGHNT and YENEEA. V was pared by 5 bases and J by 4 bases, with 13 bases between. CDR3 residues: CASSGRLVSDTQYF. In DNA form, the CDR3 reads TGTGCCAGCAGCGGGCGACTAGTTTCAGATACGCAGTATTTT.

This chain uses TRBV5-1 with TRBJ2-7; weak D call: TRBD1 (6 bases). V was cut by 3 bases and J by 6 bases, with 19 bases left in between. The CDR3 extends over 15 amino acids. CDR1 is SGHRS, CDR2 YFSETQ, per germline. Written as DNA, the CDR3 is TGCGCCAGCAGCTCTATCACTGGGGGCATCGGCGAGCAGTACTTC. It encodes CASSSITGGIGEQYF.

This chain joins TRBV30 and TRBJ1-1; 9 positions agree with TRBD1. The CDR3 extends over 13 amino acids. Trimming took 5 bases from V and 8 from J; bases not matched to a gene: 9. Germline CDR1 reads GTSNPN; CDR2 reads SVGIG (reference sequence). CDR3 coding DNA: TGTGCCTGGTCAACGACAGGGGGTCGAGAAGCTTTCTTT. Protein sequence: CAWSTTGGREAFF.

This clone was observed a few times. The chain combines TRBV6-2 or TRBV6-3 with TRBJ1-1; no clear D. Germline CDR1 and CDR2: MNHEY and SVGEGT. V lost 4 bases to trimming and J lost 6 bases, with 15 bases between them. The CDR3 runs to 14 residues. CDR3 sequence (DNA): TGTGCCAGCAGTTCCCGCTTTGGGGAGGCTGAAGCTTTCTTT. Translated: CASSSRFGEAEAFF.

The chain couples TRBV13 to TRBJ2-5, with 10 bases lining up with TRBD2. The CDR3 spans 16 residues. Germline CDR1 reads PRHDT; CDR2 reads FYEKMQ (reference sequence). The V segment lost 0 bases and the J segment 5 bases; nucleotides outside the gene matches: 6. The DNA of the CDR3 is TGTGCCAGCAGCTTAGGGCTAGCGGGAGAGGGTGAGACCCAGTACTTC. Its translation is CASSLGLAGEGETQYF.

The chain carries TRBV9 and TRBJ2-7; unclear D gene. Per the germline V gene, CDR1 is SGDLS and CDR2 is YYNGEE. The germline V and J ends were trimmed by 4 bases and 4 bases, with 18 bases remaining between them. The CDR3 is made up of 15 amino acids. The CDR3 DNA reads TGTGCCAGCAGCCTCATGAGCGAAAACGGTTACGAGCAGTACTTC. Its protein is CASSLMSENGYEQYF.

The V gene is TRBV5-6, the J gene TRBJ1-4; D possibly corresponds to TRBD1 (6 bases). The CDR3 extends over 16 amino acids. CDR1 and CDR2 from the germline V gene are SGHDT and YYEEEE. V was pared by 5 bases and J by 0 bases, with 14 bases between. CDR3 in amino acids: CASRIIQGATNEKLFF. CDR3 sequence (DNA): TGTGCCAGCAGAATAATACAGGGAGCAACTAATGAAAAACTGTTTTTT.

This chain uses TRBV5-1 with TRBJ1-2, with TRBD1 matching 9 bases. The CDR3 contains 14 residues. CDR1 SGHRS and CDR2 YFSETQ come from the germline V gene. The junction had 5 bases not matched to a gene; V was cut back by 4 bases and J by 4 bases. The CDR3 reads CASSIGQGSYGYTF. CDR3 nucleotides: TGCGCCAGCAGCATAGGACAGGGGAGCTATGGCTACACCTTC.

This sequence joins TRBV29-1 and TRBJ1-6; TRBD1 agrees at 10 bases. The CDR3 contains 13 residues. Germline V lookup: CDR1 SQVTM, CDR2 ANQGSEA. With 4 bases clipped from V and 6 bases from J, the junction kept 0 bases outside the gene matches. The CDR3 DNA sequence: TGCAGCGTTGGGGACAGGGGTAATTCACCCCTCCACTTT. It codes for CSVGDRGNSPLHF.

V usage is TRBV7-6 and J usage is TRBJ2-5; D call uncertain. The CDR3 length is 11 residues. The germline V gene encodes CDR1 SGHVS and CDR2 FNYEAQ. V was pared by 5 bases and J by 1 base, with 2 bases between. CDR3 loop: CASSLQETQYF. For the CDR3, the DNA is TGTGCCAGCAGCCTCCAAGAGACCCAGTACTTC.